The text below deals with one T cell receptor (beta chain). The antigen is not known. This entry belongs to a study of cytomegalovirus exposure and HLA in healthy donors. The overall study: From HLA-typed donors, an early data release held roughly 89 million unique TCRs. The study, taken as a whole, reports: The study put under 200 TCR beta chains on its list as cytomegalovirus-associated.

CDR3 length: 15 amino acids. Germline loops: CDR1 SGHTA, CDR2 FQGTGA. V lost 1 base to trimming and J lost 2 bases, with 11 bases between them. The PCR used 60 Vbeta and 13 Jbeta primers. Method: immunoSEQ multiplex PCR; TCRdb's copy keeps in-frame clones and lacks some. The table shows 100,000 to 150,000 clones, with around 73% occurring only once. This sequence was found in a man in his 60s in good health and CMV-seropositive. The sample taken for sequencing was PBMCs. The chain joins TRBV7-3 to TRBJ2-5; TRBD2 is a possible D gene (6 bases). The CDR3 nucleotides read TGTGCCAGCAGCTTAAATGGGGGAGGACAAGAGACCCAGTACTTC. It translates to CASSLNGGGQETQYF.